Below are 3 T cell receptor beta chains sequenced from a single sample in a study of CD8+ T cells in alopecia areata. RNA extraction and reverse transcription yielded cDNA as sequencing template. Here immunoSEQ multiplex PCR was the method, and the copy in TCRdb shows in-frame clones only, minus some. The data hold fewer than 200,000 clones, with roughly 50% observed a single time. Stated treatment: oral pan-JAK inhibitor, 5-10 mg twice daily. The specimen was CD8+ T cells sorted from blood, collected at week 24, from a patient treated with tofacitinib. These TCRs come from a human donor with alopecia areata.

This clone was found a few times. The CDR3 region is CASSLAAAEKLFF. Written as DNA, the CDR3 is TGTGCCAGCAGCTTAGCGGCGGCTGAAAAACTGTTTTTT. The chain carries TRBV7-9 and TRBJ1-4; D uncertain. V was cut by 0 bases and J by 7 bases, with 6 bases left in between. CDR1 is SEHNR and CDR2 is FQNEAQ in the germline V gene (reference sequence). CDR3 length: 13 residues.

The rearrangement links TRBV13 to TRBJ1-1; 11 nucleotides line up with TRBD1. This CDR3 contains 16 residues. The ends lost 5 bases at V and 4 bases at J; junction bases unmatched: 9. Germline V gene sequence: CDR1 PRHDT, CDR2 FYEKMQ (reference sequence). The CDR3 spells CASSQRDRGVSTEAFF. The CDR3 DNA reads TGTGCCAGCAGCCAACGGGACAGGGGGGTCAGCACTGAAGCTTTCTTT.

This clone came up a few times. The V and J genes are TRBV2 and TRBJ2-6; D is ambiguous. Germline V gives CDR1 SNHLY, CDR2 FYNNEI. This CDR3 has 11 residues. V dropped 7 bases and J dropped 3 bases, with 1 base sitting between them. The CDR3 sequence: CASNGANVLTF. CDR3 bases: TGTGCCAGCAATGGGGCCAACGTCCTGACTTTC.